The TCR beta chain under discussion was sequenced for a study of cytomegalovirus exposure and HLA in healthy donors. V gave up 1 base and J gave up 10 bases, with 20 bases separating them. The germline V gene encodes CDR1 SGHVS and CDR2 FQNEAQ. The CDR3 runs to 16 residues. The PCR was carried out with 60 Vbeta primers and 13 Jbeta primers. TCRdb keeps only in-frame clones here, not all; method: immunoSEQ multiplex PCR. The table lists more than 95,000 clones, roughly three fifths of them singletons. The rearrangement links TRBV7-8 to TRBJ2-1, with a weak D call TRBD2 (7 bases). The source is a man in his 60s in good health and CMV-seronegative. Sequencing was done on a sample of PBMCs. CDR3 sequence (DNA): TGTGCCAGCAGCTTAGTTGAGGGGGGGCCCATTGGGGAGCAGTTCTTC. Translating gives CASSLVEGGPIGEQFF.